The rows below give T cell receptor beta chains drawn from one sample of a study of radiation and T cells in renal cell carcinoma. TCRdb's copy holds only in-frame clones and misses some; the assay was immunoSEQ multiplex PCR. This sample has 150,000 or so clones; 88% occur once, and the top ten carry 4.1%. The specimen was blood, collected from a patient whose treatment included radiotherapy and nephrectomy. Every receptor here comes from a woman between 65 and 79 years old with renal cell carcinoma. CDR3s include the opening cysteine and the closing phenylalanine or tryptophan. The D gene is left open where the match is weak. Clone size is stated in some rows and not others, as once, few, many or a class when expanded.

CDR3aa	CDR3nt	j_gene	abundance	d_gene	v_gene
CASSIDFPGTSVIYEQYF	TGTGCCAGTAGTATAGACTTCCCGGGGACTAGCGTTATCTACGAGCAGTACTTC	TRBJ2-7	-	TRBD2	TRBV19
CASSALPFSYNEQFF	TGTGCCAGCAGCGCGCTCCCCTTTTCCTACAATGAGCAGTTCTTC	TRBJ2-1	-	-	TRBV9
CASSQPPDWGAMETQYF	TGTGCCAGCAGTCAACCCCCCGATTGGGGGGCGATGGAGACCCAGTACTTC	TRBJ2-5	-	-	TRBV28
CSVGPLGGYTF	TGCAGCGTTGGCCCTCTGGGAGGCTACACCTTC	TRBJ1-2	-	-	TRBV29-1
CAWSVRSYEQYF	TGTGCCTGGAGTGTGCGTTCCTACGAGCAGTACTTC	TRBJ2-7	-	-	TRBV30
CASSVDASGDEQYF	TGTGCCAGCAGCGTAGATGCTAGCGGGGACGAGCAGTACTTC	TRBJ2-7	-	TRBD2	TRBV9
CASSLDTDTEAFF	TGTGCCAGCAGCTTAGATACAGATACTGAAGCTTTCTTT	TRBJ1-1	once	-	TRBV7-3
CASSNRQLIPAYEQYF	TGTGCCAGCAGCAATCGACAGCTTATTCCCGCCTACGAGCAGTACTTC	TRBJ2-7	-	-	TRBV5-6
CASSLSPSGLASDTQYF	TGTGCCAGCAGCTTATCCCCGTCGGGACTAGCGTCAGATACGCAGTATTTT	TRBJ2-3	-	TRBD2	TRBV7-2
CASSLGHQNTGELFF	TGCGCCAGCAGCTTGGGTCATCAGAACACCGGGGAGCTGTTTTTT	TRBJ2-2	-	-	TRBV5-1
CASSESGDGETQYF	TGCGCCAGCAGTGAAAGCGGGGATGGAGAGACCCAGTACTTC	TRBJ2-5	few	TRBD2	TRBV10-1
CASSLVQVPLSDSPLHF	TGTGCCAGCAGCTTAGTCCAGGTGCCGCTTTCGGATTCACCCCTCCACTTT	TRBJ1-6	-	-	TRBV7-2
CAISDPLAGGPSSYEQYF	TGTGCCATCAGTGATCCCCTAGCGGGGGGCCCCTCCTCCTACGAGCAGTACTTC	TRBJ2-7	few	TRBD2	TRBV10-3
CASSLFEKGQAFF	TGTGCCAGCAGCTTATTCGAGAAGGGGCAAGCTTTCTTT	TRBJ1-1	few	-	TRBV7-9
CASSQEGGLTYNEQFF	TGCGCCAGCAGCCAGGAGGGCGGACTGACTTACAATGAGCAGTTCTTC	TRBJ2-1	-	-	TRBV4-1
CASSQFGLAADTQYF	TGCGCCAGCAGCCAATTTGGACTAGCGGCAGATACGCAGTATTTT	TRBJ2-3	-	TRBD2	TRBV4-1
CASREQGSYNEQFF	TGCGCCAGCAGGGAACAGGGCAGCTACAATGAGCAGTTCTTC	TRBJ2-1	once	-	TRBV5-1
CASSRDVGSGNTIYF	TGTGCCAGCAGCCGGGACGTGGGCTCTGGAAACACCATATATTTT	TRBJ1-3	-	-	TRBV13
CASSRRAGTGELFF	TGTGCCAGTAGTAGACGGGCGGGCACCGGGGAGCTGTTTTTT	TRBJ2-2	-	-	TRBV19
CASSLQNVMGSGANVLTF	TGTGCCAGCAGCCTCCAAAACGTGATGGGCTCTGGGGCCAACGTCCTGACTTTC	TRBJ2-6	-	-	TRBV5-5
CASSLDAGSIYEQYF	TGTGCCAGCAGCTTAGATGCGGGATCTATCTACGAGCAGTACTTC	TRBJ2-7	-	-	TRBV7-2
CASTVGSSDTQYF	TGTGCCAGTACTGTAGGGTCCTCAGATACGCAGTATTTT	TRBJ2-3	once	-	TRBV19
CASYKNTEAFF	TGTGCCAGTTACAAGAACACTGAAGCTTTCTTT	TRBJ1-1	few	-	TRBV19
CASSSGDVGWGSYEQYF	TGTGCCAGCAGCTCCGGTGATGTGGGGTGGGGCTCCTACGAGCAGTACTTC	TRBJ2-7	-	-	TRBV7-9
CASSPGTGWEKLFF	TGTGCCAGCAGCCCCGGGACAGGGTGGGAAAAACTGTTTTTT	TRBJ1-4	-	TRBD1	TRBV7-6
CASSEQGIGLYEQYF	TGTGCCAGCAGTGAACAAGGGATTGGACTCTACGAGCAGTACTTC	TRBJ2-7	few	-	TRBV2
CASSRAGTTNEKLFF	TGTGCCAGTAGTCGGGCAGGGACGACTAATGAAAAACTGTTTTTT	TRBJ1-4	-	-	TRBV19
CASSLETGPHGYTF	TGTGCCAGCAGCCTCGAGACAGGACCCCATGGCTACACCTTC	TRBJ1-2	-	-	TRBV11-3
CASSQAGSPTYEQYF	TGCGCCAGCAGCCAAGCCGGTTCCCCCACCTACGAGCAGTACTTC	TRBJ2-7	-	-	TRBV4-1
CASSLSTGGYGYTF	TGTGCCAGCAGCCTCTCGACAGGGGGTTATGGCTACACCTTC	TRBJ1-2	-	TRBD1	TRBV9
CASSLGAMNTEAFF	TGTGCCAGCAGCTTAGGAGCCATGAACACTGAAGCTTTCTTT	TRBJ1-1	-	-	TRBV11-3